This T cell receptor beta chain was captured in a study of T cell repertoires in cytomegalovirus infection (dated by TCRdb to between 2018 and 2020). As for the study more broadly: Donor HLA type was relevant to the analysis, as public TCR beta signatures indicated carriage of CMV infection together with the matching HLA type.

Results the study describes overall, beyond this receptor: In the ex vivo response, HLA-C-restricted CMV-specific TCR beta clonotypes were dominant, and in two of eight donors the single most frequent clonotype came from this HLA-C-restricted group. Carriers of CMV infection plus the relevant HLA type were discriminated by the cumulative frequency of public TCR beta family members in the study cohort and in an independent roughly 370-donor cohort.

This clonotype was seen a few times. Its antigen is not yet known. The sample holds no much larger clone one base away, and base qualities are not on file. V is clipped by 5 bases and J by 3 bases, and the sequence between their germline boundaries is 11 bases long. The CDR3 goes from the cysteine to the phenylalanine over 14 residues. Of all the DNA, just the CDR3 is kept, 42 bases in frame from base 1. CDR1 and CDR2 are drawn from the germline V gene: SNHLY, FYNNEI. Sequencing used an Illumina HiSeq 1500. TCRdb trimmed public reads at Q25 via fastp, called clones via MiXCR and kept in-frame beta chains. Each record represents a unique CDR3 protein, reported with the most common genes and DNA among its rows. The sample data list about 360,000 distinct CDR3 sequences, and 15% to 20% of these were observed just once. 8.7% of the sample rests with the top ten.

The chain uses TRBV2 and TRBJ1-5; no D gene can be assigned with confidence. This clonotype was sampled from a human donor in good health (CMV status not recorded). Some clones in this sample may be carry-over from other donors' samples. The specimen sequenced was PBMCs. The CDR3 region has the sequence CASSTVWANQPQHF. The DNA reads TGTGCCAGCAGTACGGTGTGGGCCAATCAGCCCCAGCATTTT.